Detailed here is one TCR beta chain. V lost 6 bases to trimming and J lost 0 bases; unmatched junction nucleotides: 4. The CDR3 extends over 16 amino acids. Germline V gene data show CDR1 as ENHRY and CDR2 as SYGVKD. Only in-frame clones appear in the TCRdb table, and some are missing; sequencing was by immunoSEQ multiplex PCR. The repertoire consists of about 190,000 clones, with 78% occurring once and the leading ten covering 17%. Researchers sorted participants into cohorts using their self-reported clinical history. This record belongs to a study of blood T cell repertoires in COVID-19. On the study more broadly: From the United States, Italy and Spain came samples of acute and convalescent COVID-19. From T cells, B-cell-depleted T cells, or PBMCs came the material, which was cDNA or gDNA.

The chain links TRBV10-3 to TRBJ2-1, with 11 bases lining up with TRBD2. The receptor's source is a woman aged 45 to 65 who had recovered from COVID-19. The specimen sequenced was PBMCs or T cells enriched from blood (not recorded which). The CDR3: CAIRDTSGSSYNEQFF. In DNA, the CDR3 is TGTGCCATCAGGGATACTAGCGGGAGCTCCTACAATGAGCAGTTCTTC.